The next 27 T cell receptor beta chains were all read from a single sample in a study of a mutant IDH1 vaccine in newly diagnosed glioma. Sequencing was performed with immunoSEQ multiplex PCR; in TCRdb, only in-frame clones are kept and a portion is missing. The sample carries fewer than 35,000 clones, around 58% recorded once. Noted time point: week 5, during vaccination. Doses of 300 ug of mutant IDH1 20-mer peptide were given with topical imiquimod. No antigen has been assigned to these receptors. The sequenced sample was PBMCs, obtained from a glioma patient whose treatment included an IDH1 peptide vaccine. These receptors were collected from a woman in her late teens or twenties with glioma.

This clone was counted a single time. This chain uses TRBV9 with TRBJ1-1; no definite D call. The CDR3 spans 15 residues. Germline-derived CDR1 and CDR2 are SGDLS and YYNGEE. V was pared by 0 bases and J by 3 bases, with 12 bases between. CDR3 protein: CASSVEGSSYTEAFF. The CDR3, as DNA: TGTGCCAGCAGCGTAGAGGGCAGCTCCTACACTGAAGCTTTCTTT.

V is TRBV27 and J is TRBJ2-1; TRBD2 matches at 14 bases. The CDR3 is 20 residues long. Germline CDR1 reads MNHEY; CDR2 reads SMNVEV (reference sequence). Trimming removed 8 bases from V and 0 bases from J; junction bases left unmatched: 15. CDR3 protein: CASPTSTGLAGANSYNEQFF. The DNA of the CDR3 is TGTGCCAGCCCCACGTCCACGGGACTAGCGGGAGCCAACTCCTACAATGAGCAGTTCTTC.

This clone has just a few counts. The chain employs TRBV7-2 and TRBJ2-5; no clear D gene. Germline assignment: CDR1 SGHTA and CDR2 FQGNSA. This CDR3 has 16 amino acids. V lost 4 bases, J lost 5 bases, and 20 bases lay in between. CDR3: CASSSIPRTLRETQYF. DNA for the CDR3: TGTGCCAGCAGCTCGATCCCCCGGACCTTGAGGGAGACCCAGTACTTC.

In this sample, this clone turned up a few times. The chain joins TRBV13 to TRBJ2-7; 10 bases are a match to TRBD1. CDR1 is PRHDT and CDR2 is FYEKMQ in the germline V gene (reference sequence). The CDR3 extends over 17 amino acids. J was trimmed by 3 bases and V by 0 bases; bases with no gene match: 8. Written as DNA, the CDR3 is TGTGCCAGCAGCTTAGGATTTGGGACAGGGGCTAACTACGAGCAGTACTTC. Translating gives CASSLGFGTGANYEQYF.

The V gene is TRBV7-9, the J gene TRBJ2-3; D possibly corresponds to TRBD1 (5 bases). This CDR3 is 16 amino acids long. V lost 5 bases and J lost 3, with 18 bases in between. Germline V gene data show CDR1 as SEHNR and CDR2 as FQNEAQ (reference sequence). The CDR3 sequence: CASSPGVPGKTDTQYF. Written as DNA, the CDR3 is TGTGCCAGCAGCCCAGGCGTTCCAGGGAAGACAGATACGCAGTATTTT. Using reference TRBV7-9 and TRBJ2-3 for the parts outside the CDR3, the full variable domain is DTGVSQNPRHKITKRGQNVTFRCDPISEHNRLYWYRQTLGQGPEFLTYFQNEAQLEKSRLLSDRFSAERPKGSFSTLEIQRTEQGDSAMYLCASSPGVPGKTDTQYFGPGTRLTVL.

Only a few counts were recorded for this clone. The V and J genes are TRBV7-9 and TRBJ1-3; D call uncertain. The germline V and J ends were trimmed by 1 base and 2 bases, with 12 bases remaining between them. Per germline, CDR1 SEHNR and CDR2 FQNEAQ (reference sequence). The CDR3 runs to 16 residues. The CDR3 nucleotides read TGTGCCAGCAGCTTAGTCCCCCCGACGGCTGGAAACACCATATATTTT. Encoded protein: CASSLVPPTAGNTIYF. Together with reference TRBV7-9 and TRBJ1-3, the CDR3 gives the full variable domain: DTGVSQNPRHKITKRGQNVTFRCDPISEHNRLYWYRQTLGQGPEFLTYFQNEAQLEKSRLLSDRFSAERPKGSFSTLEIQRTEQGDSAMYLCASSLVPPTAGNTIYFGEGSWLTVV.

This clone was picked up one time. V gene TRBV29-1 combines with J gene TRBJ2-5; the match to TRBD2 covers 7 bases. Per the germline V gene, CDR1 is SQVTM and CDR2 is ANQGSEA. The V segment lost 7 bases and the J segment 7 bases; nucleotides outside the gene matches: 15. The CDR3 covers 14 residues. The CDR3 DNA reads TGCAGCGCCGCTTTCTTCGGGGGAGGGGTGACCCAGTACTTC. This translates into CSAAFFGGGVTQYF.

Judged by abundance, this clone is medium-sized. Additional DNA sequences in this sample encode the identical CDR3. The CDR3 region is CASSEATNGGYNEQFF. CDR3 coding DNA: TGTGCCAGCAGTGAAGCGACTAACGGTGGCTACAATGAGCAGTTCTTC. This chain connects TRBV2 to TRBJ2-1, with D possibly TRBD2 on 5 matching bases. Germline CDR1 SNHLY, CDR2 FYNNEI. V gave up 0 bases and J gave up 3 bases, with 12 bases separating them. The CDR3 is made up of 16 amino acids.

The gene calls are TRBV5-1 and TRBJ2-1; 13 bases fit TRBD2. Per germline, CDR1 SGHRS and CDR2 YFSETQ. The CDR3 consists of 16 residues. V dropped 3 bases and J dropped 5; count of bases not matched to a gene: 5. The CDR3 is CASSWGLAGLNNEQFF. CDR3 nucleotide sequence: TGCGCCAGCAGCTGGGGACTAGCGGGATTAAACAATGAGCAGTTCTTC.

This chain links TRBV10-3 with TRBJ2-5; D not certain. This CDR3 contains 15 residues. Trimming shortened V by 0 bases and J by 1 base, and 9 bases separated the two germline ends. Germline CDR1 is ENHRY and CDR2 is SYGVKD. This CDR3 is CAISESEGSQETQYF. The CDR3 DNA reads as TGTGCCATCAGTGAGTCGGAAGGATCCCAAGAGACCCAGTACTTC.

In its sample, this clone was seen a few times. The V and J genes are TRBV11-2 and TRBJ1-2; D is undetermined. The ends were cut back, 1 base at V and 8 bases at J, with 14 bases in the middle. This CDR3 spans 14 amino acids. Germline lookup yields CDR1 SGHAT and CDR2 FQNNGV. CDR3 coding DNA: TGTGCCAGCAGCTTAGTTGCAGGTTCCCTGGGCTACACCTTC. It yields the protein CASSLVAGSLGYTF.

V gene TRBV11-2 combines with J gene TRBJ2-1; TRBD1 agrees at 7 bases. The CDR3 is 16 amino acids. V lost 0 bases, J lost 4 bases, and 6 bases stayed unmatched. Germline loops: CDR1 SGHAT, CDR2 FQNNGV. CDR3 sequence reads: CASSLDMGQSYNEQFF. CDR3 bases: TGTGCCAGCAGCTTAGATATGGGACAGTCTTACAATGAGCAGTTCTTC.

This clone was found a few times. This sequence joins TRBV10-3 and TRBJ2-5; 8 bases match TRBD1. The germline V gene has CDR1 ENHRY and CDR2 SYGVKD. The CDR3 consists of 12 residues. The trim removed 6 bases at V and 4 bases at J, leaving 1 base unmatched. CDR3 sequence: CAIRGQGETQYF. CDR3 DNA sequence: TGTGCCATCAGAGGACAGGGAGAGACCCAGTACTTC.

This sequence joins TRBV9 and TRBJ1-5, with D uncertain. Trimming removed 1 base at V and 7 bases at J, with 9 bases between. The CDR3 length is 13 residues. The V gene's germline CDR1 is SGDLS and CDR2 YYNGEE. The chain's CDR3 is CASSVSLGQPQHF. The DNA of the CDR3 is TGTGCCAGCAGCGTATCCCTTGGACAGCCCCAGCATTTT.

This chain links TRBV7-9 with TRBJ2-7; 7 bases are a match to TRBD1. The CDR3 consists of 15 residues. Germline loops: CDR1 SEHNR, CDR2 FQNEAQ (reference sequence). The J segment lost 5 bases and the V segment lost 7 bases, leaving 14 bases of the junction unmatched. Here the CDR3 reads CASTPPWRTGDEQYF. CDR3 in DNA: TGTGCCAGCACCCCCCCCTGGAGAACAGGGGACGAGCAGTACTTC.

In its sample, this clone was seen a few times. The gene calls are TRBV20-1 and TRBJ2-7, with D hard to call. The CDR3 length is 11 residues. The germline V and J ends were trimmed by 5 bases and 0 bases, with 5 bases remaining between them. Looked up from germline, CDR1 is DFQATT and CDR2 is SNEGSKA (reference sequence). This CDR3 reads CSALDSYEQYF. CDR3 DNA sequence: TGCAGTGCTCTTGACTCCTACGAGCAGTACTTC.

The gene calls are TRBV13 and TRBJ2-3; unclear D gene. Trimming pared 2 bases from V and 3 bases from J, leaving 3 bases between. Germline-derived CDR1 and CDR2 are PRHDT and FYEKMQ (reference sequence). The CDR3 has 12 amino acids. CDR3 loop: CASSLMTDTQYF. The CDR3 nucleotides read TGTGCCAGCAGCTTAATGACAGATACGCAGTATTTT.

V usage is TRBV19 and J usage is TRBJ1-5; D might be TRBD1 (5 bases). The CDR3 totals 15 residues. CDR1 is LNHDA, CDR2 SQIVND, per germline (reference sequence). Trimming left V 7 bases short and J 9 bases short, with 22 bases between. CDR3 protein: CASINSGTSPWPQHF. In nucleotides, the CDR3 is TGTGCCAGTATTAACTCCGGGACCTCTCCTTGGCCCCAGCATTTT.

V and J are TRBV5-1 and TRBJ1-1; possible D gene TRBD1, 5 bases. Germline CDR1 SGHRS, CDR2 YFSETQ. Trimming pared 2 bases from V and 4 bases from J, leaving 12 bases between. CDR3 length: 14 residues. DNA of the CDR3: TGCGCCAGCAGCTTCCTGGGTCAGGGCACTGAAGCTTTCTTT. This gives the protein CASSFLGQGTEAFF.

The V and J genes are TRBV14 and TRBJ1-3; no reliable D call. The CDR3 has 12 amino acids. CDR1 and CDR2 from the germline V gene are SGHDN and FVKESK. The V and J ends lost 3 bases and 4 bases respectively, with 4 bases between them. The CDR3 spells CASSHDGNTIYF. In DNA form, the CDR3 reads TGTGCCAGCAGCCATGACGGAAACACCATATATTTT.

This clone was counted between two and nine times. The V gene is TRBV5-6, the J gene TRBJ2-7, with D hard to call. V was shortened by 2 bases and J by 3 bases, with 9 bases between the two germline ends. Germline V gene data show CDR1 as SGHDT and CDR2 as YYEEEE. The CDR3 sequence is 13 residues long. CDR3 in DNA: TGTGCCAGCAGCTTTGATAGGAACTACGAGCAGTACTTC. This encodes CASSFDRNYEQYF.

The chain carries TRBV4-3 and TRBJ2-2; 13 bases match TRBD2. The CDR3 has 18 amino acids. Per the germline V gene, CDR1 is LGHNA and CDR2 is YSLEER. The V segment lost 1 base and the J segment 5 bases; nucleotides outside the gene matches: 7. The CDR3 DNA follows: TGCGCCAGCAGCCAAGTAGGCCCGGGACTAGCGGGAACCGGGGAGCTGTTTTTT. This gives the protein CASSQVGPGLAGTGELFF.

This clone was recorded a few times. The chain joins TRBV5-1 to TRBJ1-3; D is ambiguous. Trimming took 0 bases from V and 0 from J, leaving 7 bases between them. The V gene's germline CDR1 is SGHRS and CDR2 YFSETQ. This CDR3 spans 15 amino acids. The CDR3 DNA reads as TGCGCCAGCAGCTTGGAGGCATTCTCTGGAAACACCATATATTTT. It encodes CASSLEAFSGNTIYF.

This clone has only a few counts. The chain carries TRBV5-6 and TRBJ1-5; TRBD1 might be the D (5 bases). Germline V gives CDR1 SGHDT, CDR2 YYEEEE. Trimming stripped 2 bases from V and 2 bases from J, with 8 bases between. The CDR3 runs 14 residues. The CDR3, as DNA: TGTGCCAGCAGCTTCCGGGGGGGCAATCAGCCCCAGCATTTT. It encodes CASSFRGGNQPQHF.

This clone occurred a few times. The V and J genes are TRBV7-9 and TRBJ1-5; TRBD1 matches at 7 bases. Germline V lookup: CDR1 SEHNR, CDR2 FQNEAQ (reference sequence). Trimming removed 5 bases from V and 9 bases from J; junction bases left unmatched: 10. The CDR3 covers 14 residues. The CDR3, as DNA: TGTGCCAGCAGCACGGGACAGTTGGGCCGGCCCCAGCATTTT. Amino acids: CASSTGQLGRPQHF.

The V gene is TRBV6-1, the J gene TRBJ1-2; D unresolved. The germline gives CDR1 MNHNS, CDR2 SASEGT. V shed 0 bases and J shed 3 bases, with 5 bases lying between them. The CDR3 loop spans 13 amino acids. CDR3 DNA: TGTGCCAGCAGTGAAGCCCAGCACTATGGCTACACCTTC. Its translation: CASSEAQHYGYTF.

The CDR3 DNA sequence: TGCAGCGTTGACCAGGGGGACAGGCCCTCGGATACGCAGTATTTT. This sequence encodes CSVDQGDRPSDTQYF. The gene calls are TRBV29-1 and TRBJ2-3, with 8 nucleotides matching TRBD1. Losses at the gene ends were 3 bases for V and 6 bases for J; bases not matched to a gene: 11. CDR1 SQVTM and CDR2 ANQGSEA come from the germline V gene. CDR3 length: 15 amino acids.